The 29 T cell receptor beta chains below all came from one sample that was sequenced in a study of cytomegalovirus exposure and HLA in healthy donors. Vbeta (60) and Jbeta (13) primers were used in the PCR. Sequencing was performed with immunoSEQ multiplex PCR; in TCRdb, only in-frame clones are kept and a portion is missing. The sample records roughly 190,000 clones, around 75% being singletons. Sample: PBMCs. Receptors originate from a woman between 25 and 40 years old in good health and CMV-seronegative.

The chain combines TRBV6-6 with TRBJ1-2; 7 bases match TRBD1. J gave up 6 bases and V 2 bases, and 9 bases lay outside the gene matches. In germline, CDR1 is MNHNY, CDR2 SVGAGI (reference sequence). This CDR3 has 15 amino acids. As DNA, the CDR3 is TGTGCCAGCAGTTACCCACATACAGGGGAGGATGGCTACACCTTC. This sequence encodes CASSYPHTGEDGYTF.

This clone was counted between two and nine times. The CDR3 loop is CASSQTGGDTGELFF. CDR3 in DNA: TGTGCCAGCAGCCAGACTGGGGGGGACACCGGGGAGCTGTTTTTT. The V gene is TRBV7-3, the J gene TRBJ2-2, with 7 bases fitting TRBD2. Unmatched junction bases numbered 6, after V lost 5 bases and J lost 3 bases. The CDR3 spans 15 residues. CDR1 is SGHTA and CDR2 is FQGTGA in the germline V gene.

This clone was recorded once. The chain combines TRBV7-2 with TRBJ2-5, with unresolved D. The CDR3 contains 14 residues. Germline CDR1 SGHTA, CDR2 FQGNSA. The V gene lost 6 bases and the J gene lost 2 bases, with 13 bases spanning the gap. The chain's CDR3 is CASSLSGAQETQYF. The CDR3 region has the DNA TGTGCCAGCAGTTTATCAGGCGCGCAAGAGACCCAGTACTTC.

The rearrangement joins TRBV7-2 to TRBJ2-2, with D perhaps TRBD1 (6 bases). Trimming cost V 1 base and J 2 bases, with 17 bases left between them. From germline, CDR1 is SGHTA and CDR2 FQGNSA. CDR3 length: 18 amino acids. The CDR3 DNA follows: TGTGCCAGCAGCTTAGTTTTTCTTGGACAGCCAAACACCGGGGAGCTGTTTTTT. Translated: CASSLVFLGQPNTGELFF.

This sequence joins TRBV7-2 and TRBJ1-2, with TRBD1 matching over 8 bases. CDR1 is SGHTA, CDR2 FQGNSA, per germline. V lost 4 bases to trimming and J lost 7 bases; unmatched junction nucleotides: 8. This CDR3 has 14 residues. CDR3 nucleotide sequence: TGTGCCAGCAGCTGGAGGACAGGGTACCCTGGCTACACCTTC. Residues: CASSWRTGYPGYTF.

The gene calls are TRBV7-8 and TRBJ1-1; perhaps TRBD1 as D (6 bases). The V and J ends lost 4 bases and 11 bases respectively, with 26 bases between them. CDR1 and CDR2 (germline): SGHVS, FQNEAQ. The CDR3 is made up of 16 amino acids. CDR3 sequence: CASSSTSPQGRGYAFF. The CDR3 region has the DNA TGTGCCAGCAGCTCGACATCTCCCCAGGGGAGGGGGTACGCTTTCTTT.

This chain connects TRBV4-1 to TRBJ1-1, with 7 bases matching TRBD1. Trimming at V came to 0 bases and at J to 0 bases, leaving 1 base not matched to a gene. Germline-derived CDR1 and CDR2 are MGHRA and YSYEKL. The CDR3 has 15 amino acids. CDR3 protein: CASSQEGQVNTEAFF. CDR3 DNA sequence: TGCGCCAGCAGCCAAGAAGGACAGGTGAACACTGAAGCTTTCTTT.

As for this clone: The same CDR3 can be traced to other DNA sequences in this sample. This chain joins TRBV9 and TRBJ1-1; D not resolved. Germline V CDR1 and CDR2: SGDLS, YYNGEE. The CDR3 is 12 residues long. Trimming removed 2 bases at V and 3 bases at J, with 5 bases between. This CDR3 reads CASSVADTEAFF. In nucleotides, the CDR3 is TGTGCCAGCAGCGTCGCAGACACTGAAGCTTTCTTT.

The chain has TRBV7-9 and TRBJ2-3; 7 bases map to TRBD2. The CDR3 has 14 amino acids. CDR1 SEHNR and CDR2 FQNEAQ come from the germline V gene (reference sequence). The trim removed 2 bases at V and 6 bases at J, leaving 5 bases unmatched. CDR3 sequence: CASSLFWGGDTQYF. In DNA, the CDR3 is TGTGCCAGCAGCTTATTCTGGGGAGGGGATACGCAGTATTTT.

The rearrangement uses TRBV5-1 and TRBJ2-7; D may be TRBD1 (5 bases). This CDR3 has 14 amino acids. Trimming shortened V by 0 bases and J by 2 bases, and 9 bases separated the two germline ends. Germline CDR1 and CDR2: SGHRS and YFSETQ. The CDR3 bases are TGCGCCAGCAGCTTGGAGGGCAGGGCCTACGAGCAGTACTTC. Amino acid sequence: CASSLEGRAYEQYF. Together with reference TRBV5-1 and TRBJ2-7, the CDR3 gives the full variable domain: KAGVTQTPRYLIKTRGQQVTLSCSPISGHRSVSWYQQTPGQGLQFLFEYFSETQRNKGNFPGRFSGRQFSNSRSEMNVSTLELGDSALYLCASSLEGRAYEQYFGPGTRLTVT.

The rearrangement joins TRBV4-3 to TRBJ1-4; 9 bases map to TRBD1. Germline CDR1 reads LGHNA; CDR2 reads YSLEER. With 4 bases clipped from V and 5 bases from J, the junction kept 5 bases outside the gene matches. CDR3 length equals 15 residues. The CDR3 DNA sequence: TGCGCCAGCAGCCCGATAGGGACAGGGAATGAAAAACTGTTTTTT. Protein: CASSPIGTGNEKLFF.

The chain recombines TRBV5-4 with TRBJ2-1, with 12 bases aligning to TRBD2. In germline, CDR1 is SGHNT, CDR2 YYREEE (reference sequence). This CDR3 region has 15 residues. J gave up 7 bases and V 0 bases, and 2 bases lay outside the gene matches. The CDR3: CASSLGTSGVNEQFF. The CDR3 region has the DNA TGTGCCAGCAGCTTGGGGACTAGCGGGGTTAATGAGCAGTTCTTC.

This clone occurred a few times. The rearrangement joins TRBV6-1 to TRBJ1-1; the D gene is possibly TRBD1 (5 bases). This CDR3 spans 13 amino acids. V shed 10 bases and J shed 1 base, with 13 bases lying between them. Germline assignment: CDR1 MNHNS and CDR2 SASEGT. CDR3: CAIRGGANTEAFF. The CDR3 DNA sequence: TGTGCCATCCGAGGCGGGGCGAACACTGAAGCTTTCTTT.

This clone was detected only a few times. The rearrangement uses TRBV19 and TRBJ1-2; 7 nucleotides align to TRBD1. With V trimmed by 0 bases and J by 5 bases, 6 bases remained unmatched. The CDR3 is 15 amino acids. Germline CDR1 is LNHDA and CDR2 is SQIVND (reference sequence). The CDR3 reads CASSIDEGAGYGYTF. The DNA for the CDR3 is TGTGCCAGTAGTATAGATGAGGGGGCCGGATATGGCTACACCTTC.

In DNA form, the CDR3 reads TGCGCCAGCAGCCGTTCCAGCGGCCCACAAGAGACCCAGTACTTC. Its translation is CASSRSSGPQETQYF. The rearrangement uses TRBV5-1 and TRBJ2-5, with D perhaps TRBD2 (5 bases). V was trimmed by 4 bases and J by 2 bases, leaving 15 bases between them. Per germline, CDR1 SGHRS and CDR2 YFSETQ. The CDR3 extends over 15 amino acids.

The gene calls are TRBV11-2 and TRBJ2-5; tentative D call: TRBD1 (6 bases). Germline values: CDR1 SGHAT, CDR2 FQNNGV. V lost 5 bases, J lost 1 base, and 11 bases lay in between. The CDR3 loop spans 14 amino acids. The CDR3 protein is CASSPWGPQETQYF. The CDR3 nucleotides read TGTGCCAGCAGCCCCTGGGGGCCCCAAGAGACCCAGTACTTC.

In its sample, this clone was seen a few times. The chain links TRBV4-1 to TRBJ2-3, with D possibly matching TRBD1 (6 bases). Trimming pared 0 bases from V and 0 bases from J, leaving 10 bases between. This CDR3 region has 16 residues. Germline CDR1 and CDR2: MGHRA and YSYEKL. The CDR3 loop is CASSQDMGASTDTQYF. The CDR3 DNA is TGCGCCAGCAGCCAAGATATGGGGGCCAGCACAGATACGCAGTATTTT.

J is TRBJ2-2 and V is TRBV14; possible D gene TRBD1, 6 bases. Germline assignment: CDR1 SGHDN and CDR2 FVKESK. The V end lost 1 base, the J end lost 5 bases, and 11 bases lay between the germline ends. The CDR3 extends over 15 amino acids. This CDR3 is CASSQGGRRTGELFF. The CDR3 DNA reads as TGTGCCAGCAGCCAAGGGGGGCGTAGGACCGGGGAGCTGTTTTTT.

The count of this clone is one. The chain has TRBV6-1 and TRBJ2-3; TRBD1 is a possible D gene (6 bases). Germline V gene data show CDR1 as MNHNS and CDR2 as SASEGT. With 5 bases removed from V and 5 bases from J, the gap between germline ends came to 14 bases. The CDR3 covers 14 residues. The CDR3 here is CASSFVGAGDTQYF. In DNA, the CDR3 is TGTGCCAGCAGTTTCGTGGGGGCTGGAGATACGCAGTATTTT.

The chain couples TRBV19 to TRBJ2-7, with D tentatively TRBD1 (5 bases). Between the trimmed V and J ends, which lost 3 bases and 6 bases, there was a span of 9 bases. Germline V gene sequence: CDR1 LNHDA, CDR2 SQIVND (reference sequence). This CDR3 has 12 residues. The CDR3 here is CASSMAGFEQYF. The CDR3 DNA follows: TGTGCCAGTAGTATGGCAGGGTTCGAGCAGTACTTC.

V and J are TRBV4-3 and TRBJ2-4, with D perhaps matching TRBD2 (6 bases). Germline V gene lookup returns CDR1 LGHNA and CDR2 YSLEER. CDR3 length: 14 residues. Trimming removed 4 bases at V and 0 bases at J, with 7 bases between. The CDR3 bases are TGCGCCAGCAGCCTAGCGGTAGCCAAAAACATTCAGTACTTC. Translation gives CASSLAVAKNIQYF.

This clone was recorded a few times. CDR3 protein: CASSSTFNTEAFF. The CDR3 DNA is TGTGCCAGTAGTTCGACATTTAACACTGAAGCTTTCTTT. The V and J genes are TRBV19 and TRBJ1-1; no definite D call. The CDR3 totals 13 residues. Germline CDR1 LNHDA, CDR2 SQIVND (reference sequence). Trimming removed 5 bases at V and 2 bases at J, with 9 bases between.

J is TRBJ1-2 and V is TRBV9; D might be TRBD1 (5 bases). V was pared by 1 base and J by 4 bases, with 14 bases between. There are 15 residues in the CDR3. Looked up from germline, CDR1 is SGDLS and CDR2 is YYNGEE. For the CDR3, the DNA is TGTGCCAGCAGCGTAAGAATTACAGGCCTCTATGGCTACACCTTC. This codes for CASSVRITGLYGYTF.

The chain carries TRBV6-5 and TRBJ1-1; D gene unclear. CDR1 and CDR2 (germline): MNHEY, SVGAGI. The CDR3 length is 14 residues. Trimming left V 0 bases short and J 2 bases short, with 7 bases between. As DNA, the CDR3 is TGTGCCAGCAGTTACTCAGCCGAAAACACTGAAGCTTTCTTT. Translation gives CASSYSAENTEAFF.

The CDR3 bases are TGTGCCAGCAGCCTTATCTCTAGCGGGGTCTCCAATGAGCAGTTCTTC. Protein: CASSLISSGVSNEQFF. The genes are TRBV2 and TRBJ2-1, with 9 bases matching TRBD2. The germline V gene encodes CDR1 SNHLY and CDR2 FYNNEI. The V gene end was trimmed by 6 bases and the J gene end by 6 bases; junction bases not matched to a gene: 12. The CDR3 extends over 16 amino acids. The full variable domain, with the rest looked up from reference TRBV2 and TRBJ2-1, is EPEVTQTPSHQVTQMGQEVILRCVPISNHLYFYWYRQILGQKVEFLVSFYNNEISEKSEIFDDQFSVERPDGSNFTLKIRSTKLEDSAMYFCASSLISSGVSNEQFFGPGTRLTVL.

V and J are TRBV2 and TRBJ1-1; 12 bases line up with TRBD1. Trimming removed 2 bases from V and 5 bases from J; junction bases left unmatched: 9. The CDR3 extends over 17 amino acids. CDR1 is SNHLY, CDR2 FYNNEI, per germline. The CDR3 spells CASSETGTGGAWTEAFF. CDR3 DNA sequence: TGTGCCAGCAGTGAAACCGGGACAGGGGGCGCGTGGACTGAAGCTTTCTTT.

The chain combines TRBV11-3 with TRBJ2-1, with unresolved D. Per germline, CDR1 SGHNT and CDR2 YENEEA. The CDR3 consists of 16 residues. Trimming shortened V by 1 base and J by 4 bases, and 14 bases separated the two germline ends. The CDR3 nucleotides read TGTGCCAGCAGCTTAGCTTCAGAAACACTATACAATGAGCAGTTCTTC. The encoded protein is CASSLASETLYNEQFF. The full variable domain, its missing parts supplied by reference TRBV11-3 and TRBJ2-1, is EAGVVQSPRYKIIEKKQPVAFWCNPISGHNTLYWYLQNLGQGPELLIRYENEEAVDDSQLPKDRFSAERLKGVDSTLKIQPAELGDSAVYLCASSLASETLYNEQFFGPGTRLTVL.

The gene calls are TRBV13 and TRBJ2-7, with 7 bases that match TRBD2. Looked up from germline, CDR1 is PRHDT and CDR2 is FYEKMQ (reference sequence). The CDR3 is 15 amino acids. After removal of 3 bases from V and 3 bases from J, the junction contained 8 bases not matched to a gene. CDR3 nucleotide sequence: TGTGCCAGCAGCTTCGGGACTACCGGGGACTACGAGCAGTACTTC. Translated: CASSFGTTGDYEQYF.

This clone has just one count. The chain is built from TRBV19 and TRBJ1-1; D is possibly TRBD1 (5 bases). Trimming removed 4 bases at V and 0 bases at J, with 15 bases between. Germline assignment: CDR1 LNHDA and CDR2 SQIVND (reference sequence). The CDR3 extends over 16 amino acids. Here the CDR3 DNA reads TGTGCCAGTAGTACGGGGGGTTGGGCCATGAACACTGAAGCTTTCTTT. It yields the protein CASSTGGWAMNTEAFF. The entire variable domain, with the rest obtained from reference TRBV19 and TRBJ1-1, is as follows: DGGITQSPKYLFRKEGQNVTLSCEQNLNHDAMYWYRQDPGQGLRLIYYSQIVNDFQKGDIAEGYSVSREKKESFPLTVTSAQKNPTAFYLCASSTGGWAMNTEAFFGQGTRLTVV.